This TCR beta chain is drawn from a study of post-analysis software for immune sequencing data. Findings of the study overall: Patients used about 5 TRBV segments, including TRBV5-6, TRBV5-1 and TRBV20-1, more often than controls.

Tagging with unique molecular identifiers was a feature of the TCR beta cDNA libraries. One entry per CDR3 protein, called by TCRdb with MiXCR from the PCR reads. Of roughly 800,000 distinct CDR3 sequences listed, 53% are singletons. A remark on this clonotype: Its specificity is unknown.

This CDR3 contains 13 residues. In germline, CDR1 is LNHNV, CDR2 YYDKDF (reference sequence). V gave up 6 bases and J gave up 4 bases, with 10 bases separating them. The genes are TRBV15 and TRBJ2-1, with D perhaps TRBD1 or TRBD2 (6 bases each). This clonotype was sampled from a girl aged 10-17 years with multiple sclerosis. Specimen: blood. CDR3 residues: CATRQGTYNEQFF. In nucleotides, the CDR3 is TGTGCCACCAGGCAGGGGACTTACAATGAGCAGTTCTTC.